The rows below give T cell receptor beta chains drawn from one sample of a study of technical replicates of blood from a handful of donors. Some clones are missing from TCRdb's copy, which holds only in-frame ones; the method was immunoSEQ multiplex PCR. The top ten clones hold about 0.27% of a sample with tens of thousands of clones, 94% of them seen once. The sequencing sample was made of T cells isolated from PBMCs. Receptors originate from a human donor in good health. Each CDR3 is given with its conserved first and last residue. D genes are given only for firm matches. Not every row has a clone size; where given, it reads once, few, many or a size class.

V	D	J	size	DNA	CDR3
TRBV29-1	.	TRBJ2-1	.	TGCAGCGTTTCTGGGGGGAACGGGGACGCACGGGAGCAGTTCTTC	CSVSGGNGDAREQFF
TRBV30	TRBD1	TRBJ1-5	.	TGTGCCTGGAGGGCCCCGGGGACAGCCAATCAGCCCCAGCATTTT	CAWRAPGTANQPQHF
TRBV6-1	.	TRBJ2-7	.	TGTGCCAGCAGTGAAGCGGCAGGGCGGTACGAGCAGTACTTC	CASSEAAGRYEQYF
TRBV6-1	TRBD2	TRBJ2-3	.	TGTGCCAGCAGTGAATCAGCGGGATACACAGATACGCAGTATTTT	CASSESAGYTDTQYF
TRBV29-1	TRBD1	TRBJ1-2	.	TGCAGCGTCGCCGATTCTGGGACAGGAGAAAATGGCTACACCTTC	CSVADSGTGENGYTF
TRBV2	.	TRBJ2-3	.	TGTGCCAGCAGTGAAGGGGGGGACACAGATACGCAGTATTTT	CASSEGGDTDTQYF
TRBV27	.	TRBJ1-4	.	TGTGCCAGCAGTTTGACAGGATTTAATGAAAAACTGTTTTTT	CASSLTGFNEKLFF
TRBV5-1	.	TRBJ1-2	.	TGCGCCAGCAGCTTGGCCGGGGAGGATGGCTACACCTTC	CASSLAGEDGYTF
TRBV5-6	.	TRBJ2-1	.	TGTGCCAGCAGCTTAGGAGGAATTGAGCAGTTCTTC	CASSLGGIEQFF
TRBV2	TRBD1	TRBJ2-3	.	TGTGCCAGCAGTGGACAGGGTAGCCCGAGTGATACGCAGTATTTT	CASSGQGSPSDTQYF
TRBV2	.	TRBJ1-2	.	TGTGCCAGCGATTCTCGTTCCGGGGGGCGACTCAATAACTATGGCTACACCTTC	CASDSRSGGRLNNYGYTF
TRBV11-3	.	TRBJ2-4	.	TGTGCCAGCAGCGGGGGGTACATTCAGTACTTC	CASSGGYIQYF
TRBV29-1	.	TRBJ2-1	.	TGCAGCGTTCGGCCACGGGATCTCTCCGGTGAGCAGTTCTTC	CSVRPRDLSGEQFF
TRBV14	TRBD1	TRBJ1-1	.	TGTGCCAGCAGCCAAGAAGGAGGGGGCTCTGAAGCTTTCTTT	CASSQEGGGSEAFF
TRBV6-1	TRBD2	TRBJ2-7	.	TGTGCCAGCAGAACTAGCGGGGGCTACGAGCAGTACTTC	CASRTSGGYEQYF
TRBV7-9	.	TRBJ2-5	.	TGTGCCAGCAGCTTAGGGGCGGGTCAAGAGACCCAGTACTTC	CASSLGAGQETQYF
TRBV7-8	TRBD2	TRBJ2-1	.	TGTGCCAGCGGAAGACTAGCGGGAGAGGTTGGCAATGAGCAGTTCTTC	CASGRLAGEVGNEQFF
TRBV15	.	TRBJ2-1	.	TGTGCCACCAGCAGAGAAGGAGGAGATGAGCAGTTCTTC	CATSREGGDEQFF
TRBV29-1	TRBD1	TRBJ2-1	.	TGCAGCGTTGAGGGACAGGGGGTAGCATTTGAGCAGTTCTTC	CSVEGQGVAFEQFF
TRBV13	.	TRBJ2-1	.	TGTGCCAGCAGCCCCACCTACAATGAGCAGTTCTTC	CASSPTYNEQFF
TRBV28	TRBD2	TRBJ2-1	.	TGTGCCAGCAGTTTCTTGCCGGGGGGATCCTACAATGAGCAGTTCTTC	CASSFLPGGSYNEQFF
TRBV6-5	.	TRBJ1-2	.	TGTGCCAGCAGTTACGAGGGTGCAGACTATGGCTACACCTTC	CASSYEGADYGYTF
TRBV5-4	TRBD2	TRBJ2-3	.	TGTGCCAGCAGCCTACGAATAGCGGGGGGCGGAGATACGCAGTATTTT	CASSLRIAGGGDTQYF
TRBV28	.	TRBJ2-7	.	TGTGCCAGCAGTCTAAGATACGAGCAGTACTTC	CASSLRYEQYF
TRBV28	TRBD1	TRBJ1-2	.	TGTGCCAGCAGCCCACCGCCGGGACAGAGAAACTATGGCTACACCTTC	CASSPPPGQRNYGYTF
TRBV29-1	.	TRBJ2-1	once	TGCAGCGTTGAAGATCTTCATGGGGCTTGGGGCGCTGAGCAGTTCTTC	CSVEDLHGAWGAEQFF
TRBV2	TRBD1	TRBJ1-1	.	TGTGCCAGCAGCGAACAGGGGAGTAACACTGAAGCTTTCTTT	CASSEQGSNTEAFF
TRBV28	.	TRBJ2-1	.	TGTGCCAGTTTGACTTACAATGAGCAGTTCTTC	CASLTYNEQFF
TRBV5-1	.	TRBJ1-1	.	TGCGCCAGCAGCTTGTCCGACATGAACACTGAAGCTTTCTTT	CASSLSDMNTEAFF
TRBV9	.	TRBJ1-1	.	TGTGCCAGCAGCGTAGTTTCAGTGGCTGAAGCTTTCTTT	CASSVVSVAEAFF
TRBV5-1	TRBD1	TRBJ1-4	.	TGCGCCAGCAAGCCTGGGACAGTTGCAACTAATGAAAAACTGTTTTTT	CASKPGTVATNEKLFF
TRBV5-1	.	TRBJ2-5	.	TGCGCCAGCAGCTGGCAGCAGGTTGGGACCCAGTACTTC	CASSWQQVGTQYF
TRBV20-1	.	TRBJ2-6	once	TGCAGTGTTATTGTGGCCAACGTCCTGACTTTC	CSVIVANVLTF
TRBV7-2	TRBD1	TRBJ2-7	.	TGTGCCAGCAGTCGGGACAGACTTTTCTACGAGCAGTACTTC	CASSRDRLFYEQYF
TRBV30	.	TRBJ2-5	few	TGTGCCTGGAGTGTTCTCGGGGAGACCCAGTACTTC	CAWSVLGETQYF
TRBV5-1	.	TRBJ2-1	.	TGCGCCAGCAGCTTGCGCGGACAGCTCTCCTACAATGAGCAGTTCTTC	CASSLRGQLSYNEQFF
TRBV27	TRBD2	TRBJ2-7	.	TGTGCCAGCAGTTTCGTCCCCTCGACTAGCGTCTTCTACGAGCAGTACTTC	CASSFVPSTSVFYEQYF
TRBV4-1	.	TRBJ1-5	once	TGCGCCAGCAGCCGCGATAGGACACACCGCAATCAGCCCCAGCATTTT	CASSRDRTHRNQPQHF
TRBV10-2	.	TRBJ2-7	.	TGCGCCAGCCGGGCCGGGCCCCTAGGGACTGGCTACGAGCAGTACTTC	CASRAGPLGTGYEQYF
TRBV28	.	TRBJ2-5	.	TGTGCCACACACAGGGGGGGAGAGACCCAGTACTTC	CATHRGGETQYF
TRBV9	.	TRBJ2-1	.	TGTGCCAGCAGCGTGACGCAAGCGGGACAAGAGTTCTTC	CASSVTQAGQEFF
TRBV7-2	TRBD2	TRBJ2-5	.	TGTGCCAGCAAGAGAAATAGCGGGAGGTACCAAGAGACCCAGTACTTC	CASKRNSGRYQETQYF
TRBV7-9	.	TRBJ1-6	.	TGTGCCAGCAGCTTAAACCGGGACACCTATAATTCACCCCTCCACTTT	CASSLNRDTYNSPLHF
TRBV6-6	.	TRBJ2-1	.	TGTGCCAGCAGTTACGGGGCGTACAATGAGCAGTTCTTC	CASSYGAYNEQFF
TRBV7-2	TRBD1	TRBJ2-7	.	TGTGCCAGCAGCTTAGACAGGGGAAACTACGAGCAGTACTTC	CASSLDRGNYEQYF
TRBV2	.	TRBJ2-3	.	TGTGCCAGCAGTGTAGCGGACTCATACCTTTACACAGATACGCAGTATTTT	CASSVADSYLYTDTQYF
TRBV6-5	TRBD2	TRBJ2-7	.	TGTGCCAGCAGTTACTCGAGTAGCGGGGGACTTAGTGAGCAGTACTTC	CASSYSSSGGLSEQYF
TRBV7-2	.	TRBJ1-2	.	TGTGCCAGCAGCTTAGCAGGGGGCTATGGCTACACCTTC	CASSLAGGYGYTF
TRBV10-1	TRBD1	TRBJ2-7	.	TGCGCCAGCAGTACCGGGACAGGGGGGGACGAGCAGTACTTC	CASSTGTGGDEQYF
TRBV29-1	.	TRBJ2-2	.	TGCAGCGTTGGGGCCACCGGGGAGCTGTTTTTT	CSVGATGELFF
TRBV11-3	TRBD2	TRBJ2-5	.	TGTGCCAGCAGCCAAGCAAGTATCTTCCAGAAGCGGGGGGCCCAAGAGACCCAGTACTTC	CASSQASIFQKRGAQETQYF
TRBV7-2	.	TRBJ1-4	.	TGTGCCAGCAGCGTACGGGGTTGGGTTGAAAAACTGTTTTTT	CASSVRGWVEKLFF
TRBV6-1	TRBD1	TRBJ1-6	once	TGTGCCAGCAGTCCAGGGGGCGTTTCACCCCTCCACTTT	CASSPGGVSPLHF